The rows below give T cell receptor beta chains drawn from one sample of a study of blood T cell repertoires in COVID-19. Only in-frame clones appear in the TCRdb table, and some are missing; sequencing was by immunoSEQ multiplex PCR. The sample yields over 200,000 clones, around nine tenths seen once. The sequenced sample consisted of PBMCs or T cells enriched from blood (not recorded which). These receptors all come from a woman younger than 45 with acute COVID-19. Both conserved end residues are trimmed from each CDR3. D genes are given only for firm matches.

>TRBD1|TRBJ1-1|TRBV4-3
ASSRGTVNTEAF
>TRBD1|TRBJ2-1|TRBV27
ASSNGQGAGNEQF
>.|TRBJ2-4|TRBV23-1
AGYIEGNIQY
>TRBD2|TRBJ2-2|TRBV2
ASSPGLAGGLNTGELF
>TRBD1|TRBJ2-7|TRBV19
ASSIDINRWDRTYEQY
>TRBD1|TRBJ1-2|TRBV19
ASSIAGQGAYGYT
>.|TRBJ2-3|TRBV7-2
ASRLDRLSTDTQY
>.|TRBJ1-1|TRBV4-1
ATSGAGTNTEAF
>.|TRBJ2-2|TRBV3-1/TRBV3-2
ASSQRTGTNTGELF
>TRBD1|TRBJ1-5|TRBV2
ASGSEGAAQPQH
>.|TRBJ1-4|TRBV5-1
ASSLEGGANEKLF
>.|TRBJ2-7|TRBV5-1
ASSFSGYEQY
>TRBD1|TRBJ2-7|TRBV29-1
SVDVRDRGSYEQY
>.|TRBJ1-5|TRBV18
ASSTDTLYVSQH
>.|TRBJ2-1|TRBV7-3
ASSSNRGGTNEQF